The rows below give T cell receptor beta chains drawn from one sample of a study of blood T cell repertoires in COVID-19. The assay was immunoSEQ multiplex PCR, and TCRdb's table has in-frame clones only and misses some. The sample has 210,000 or so clones; under 90% are singletons. The sample consisted of peripheral blood. The origin of the receptors is a woman older than 75 with active or convalescent COVID-19. CDR3s include the opening cysteine and the closing phenylalanine or tryptophan. The D gene is left open where the match is weak. Some rows have no size entry. The others give once, few or many, or a class for an expanded clone.

cdr3_aa cdr3_nt d_call j_call v_call clone_size
CASSLDRESYEQYF TGTGCCAGCAGCTTGGACAGGGAGTCCTACGAGCAGTACTTC TRBD1 TRBJ2-7 TRBV11-2 once
CASSYPAGRGYNEQFF TGTGCCAGCAGTTACCCAGCGGGAAGGGGCTACAATGAGCAGTTCTTC TRBD2 TRBJ2-1 TRBV6-2/TRBV6-3 -
CATSAGTGASYEQYF TGTGCCACCAGTGCCGGGACAGGGGCCAGTTACGAGCAGTACTTC TRBD1 TRBJ2-7 TRBV24-1 -
CASSIDTASGNEQFF TGTGCCAGTAGTATAGATACCGCATCGGGGAATGAGCAGTTCTTC - TRBJ2-1 TRBV19 -
CASSLDSGEYNEQFF TGTGCCAGCAGCTTGGATTCGGGGGAGTACAATGAGCAGTTCTTC - TRBJ2-1 TRBV5-4 -
CASRLTAGTDTQYF TGTGCCAGCAGGCTTACAGCGGGTACAGATACGCAGTATTTT - TRBJ2-3 TRBV5-6 few
CASGGSGNTIYF TGTGCCAGCGGAGGGTCTGGAAACACCATATATTTT - TRBJ1-3 TRBV7-8 many
CASSSGTARETQYF TGTGCCAGCAGCTCCGGGACTGCGCGGGAGACCCAGTACTTC - TRBJ2-5 TRBV11-3 -
CASSLPLTSGGPYEQYF TGTGCCAGCAGCTTACCCCTCACTAGCGGGGGACCTTACGAGCAGTACTTC TRBD2 TRBJ2-7 TRBV7-2 once
CASSYSRGQFSGNTIYF TGTGCCAGCAGTTACTCCCGGGGACAGTTCTCTGGAAACACCATATATTTT TRBD1 TRBJ1-3 TRBV6-2/TRBV6-3 -
CSVLLQGTGTEAFF TGCAGCGTTTTATTACAGGGGACGGGCACTGAAGCTTTCTTT TRBD1 TRBJ1-1 TRBV29-1 -
CASSQGDNGYTF TGTGCCAGTTCTCAGGGGGACAATGGCTACACCTTC TRBD1 TRBJ1-2 TRBV19 -
CASSKDSSTDTQYF TGTGCCAGCAGCAAAGACAGTAGCACAGATACGCAGTATTTT - TRBJ2-3 TRBV7-2 -
CASSLMQGSYNEQFF TGTGCCAGCAGCTTAATGCAGGGATCCTACAATGAGCAGTTCTTC - TRBJ2-1 TRBV5-6 -
CAWSKGPPSYEQYF TGTGCCTGGAGTAAGGGGCCACCATCCTACGAGCAGTACTTC - TRBJ2-7 TRBV30 -
CASSPSPSGSLTDTQYF TGTGCCAGCAGCCCGTCCCCTAGCGGGAGTTTAACAGATACGCAGTATTTT TRBD2 TRBJ2-3 TRBV5-6 -
CASSLSPLDGYTF TGTGCCAGCAGTTTATCCCCGTTAGATGGCTACACCTTC - TRBJ1-2 TRBV12-3/TRBV12-4 -
CASSPRGSLGGARGYTF TGTGCCAGCTCACCACGGGGTTCGCTCGGGGGGGCTCGTGGCTACACCTTC - TRBJ1-2 TRBV18 -
CASSLGQGAKVTGELFF TGTGCCAGCAGCCTCGGACAGGGGGCGAAGGTCACCGGGGAGCTGTTTTTT TRBD1 TRBJ2-2 TRBV5-8 -
CASSHRPPTGQVYEQYF TGTGCCAGCAGCCATCGCCCGCCTACGGGACAGGTCTACGAGCAGTACTTC TRBD1 TRBJ2-7 TRBV11-3 -
CASNSFKAGAYETQYF TGTGCCAGCAACTCCTTTAAGGCGGGGGCTTATGAGACCCAGTACTTC - TRBJ2-5 TRBV2 -
CASSLTGTNEMNEQFF TGTGCCAGCAGCCTCACCGGGACTAACGAGATGAATGAGCAGTTCTTC TRBD2 TRBJ2-1 TRBV9 -
CASSFLAGYNEQFF TGTGCCAGCAGCTTCCTAGCGGGGTACAATGAGCAGTTCTTC TRBD2 TRBJ2-1 TRBV5-5 -
CASSLRRGSSYNEQFF TGTGCCAGCAGCCTCAGGAGGGGAAGCTCCTACAATGAGCAGTTCTTC - TRBJ2-1 TRBV11-2 -
CSVRHFGEKLFF TGCAGCGTTCGACACTTTGGCGAAAAACTGTTTTTT - TRBJ1-4 TRBV29-1 -
CASSYDSGTEKETQYF TGTGCCAGCAGTTACGACTCAGGGACAGAGAAAGAGACCCAGTACTTC TRBD1 TRBJ2-5 TRBV6-2/TRBV6-3 -
CASSLDPRNSPLHF TGTGCCAGCAGCTTGGATCCGCGGAATTCACCCCTCCACTTT - TRBJ1-6 TRBV5-4 -
CASSPVWGANGYTF TGTGCCAGCAGCCCAGTGTGGGGCGCTAACGGCTACACCTTC - TRBJ1-2 TRBV2 -